The clone carrying this TCR beta chain has a single count. Its antigen is unknown. Some clones are missing from TCRdb's copy, which holds only in-frame ones; the method was immunoSEQ multiplex PCR. The sample gives approximately 170,000 clones, 70% to 90% of which show up once; around 3% is in the top ten. The data originate from a study of cytotoxic CD8 clonotypes in ibrutinib-treated CLL. Genomic DNA in an amount of around 2 micrograms was extracted from cryopreserved PBMCs and used for the preparation of TCR beta libraries. J gave up 2 bases and V 4 bases, and 7 bases lay outside the gene matches. Germline V gene sequence: CDR1 LNHDA, CDR2 SQIVND (reference sequence). The CDR3 spans 15 residues. Notes on the study in general: Clonality measured at baseline exceeded age-matched healthy donors, tracking circulating CD8+ T-cell counts. For progressing versus sustained-remission patients, sampling times were not the same. Public clonotypes (which were uncommon) either contracted or remained stable on treatment.

The chain joins TRBV19 to TRBJ1-1; TRBD1 matches at 7 bases. This TCR was recovered from a human donor with chronic lymphocytic leukemia. The sample here was PBMCs, taken at disease progression, from a patient treated with ibrutinib. The CDR3 DNA sequence: TGTGCCAGTAGTAATGGACAGGCTGTTAACACTGAAGCTTTCTTT. Residues: CASSNGQAVNTEAFF.